The rows below give T cell receptor beta chains drawn from one sample of a study of T cell responses to AZD1222 COVID-19 vaccine. Using immunoSEQ multiplex PCR, the repertoire was profiled, and TCRdb retains in-frame clones only, with some absent. This sample yields 100,000 to 150,000 clones, of which over 75% are seen a single time; 6.5% to 8.5% belongs to the top ten. Specimen: peripheral blood, collected on day 0 of AZD1222 vaccination. The origin of the receptors is an adult in good health. CDR3s include the opening cysteine and the closing phenylalanine or tryptophan. The D gene is left open where the match is weak.

v_gene	d_gene	j_gene	CDR3nt	CDR3aa
TRBV9	NA	TRBJ1-6	TGTGCCAGCAGCGCACGCCCGGGCCCTAATTCACCCCTCCACTTT	CASSARPGPNSPLHF
TRBV24-1	NA	TRBJ1-2	TGTGCCACCAGTGATTTAGCGTATGGCTACACCTTC	CATSDLAYGYTF
TRBV2	TRBD1	TRBJ1-5	TGTGCCAGCAGTGAATCTCCGACAGGGTCGAATCAGCCCCAGCATTTT	CASSESPTGSNQPQHF
TRBV6-2/TRBV6-3	TRBD1	TRBJ1-6	TGTGCCAGCAGTTACATCGGAAGGCCCCAGGGGGCAGATTCACCCCTCCACTTT	CASSYIGRPQGADSPLHF
TRBV7-7	TRBD1	TRBJ1-1	TGTGCTAGCAGCTCGGACAGGGAGGTCACTGAAGCTTTCTTT	CASSSDREVTEAFF
TRBV19	NA	TRBJ1-1	TGTGCCAGTAGTATAGGCCCCCGGAGGGGCACTGAAGCTTTCTTT	CASSIGPRRGTEAFF
TRBV19	TRBD1	TRBJ2-7	TGTGCCAGTAGTATGGGACAGGGTCTTAACGAGCAGTACTTC	CASSMGQGLNEQYF
TRBV6-5	NA	TRBJ1-2	TGTGCCAGCATCACCGGCCCCCCACGCTATGGCTACACCTTC	CASITGPPRYGYTF
TRBV27	NA	TRBJ1-1	TGTGCCAGTAACGAGACAGGCACTATGAACACTGAAGCTTTCTTT	CASNETGTMNTEAFF
TRBV5-6	NA	TRBJ1-1	TGTGCCAGCAGCTTGTCGGCTTTGGGCGATGCTCCTGAAGCTTTCTTT	CASSLSALGDAPEAFF
TRBV24-1	NA	TRBJ1-2	TGTGCCACCAGTGATCCCCGGGAGGGGGGTAATGATGGCTACACCTTC	CATSDPREGGNDGYTF
TRBV20-1	NA	TRBJ1-1	TGCAGTGCTAGTGTCGGGGGATGGAACACTGAAGCTTTCTTT	CSASVGGWNTEAFF
TRBV10-1	NA	TRBJ1-1	TGCGCCAGCAGTGCCGGGATTGGCACTGAAGCTTTCTTT	CASSAGIGTEAFF
TRBV14	NA	TRBJ1-2	TGTGCCAGCAGCGCCGACGCCCGAAACTATGGCTACACCTTC	CASSADARNYGYTF
TRBV5-1	TRBD1	TRBJ1-2	TGCGCCAGCAGCACTCAGACAGGGGGTATCTATGGCTACACCTTC	CASSTQTGGIYGYTF
TRBV27	TRBD1	TRBJ1-2	TGTGCCAGCAGTTTCCTGGACAGGGCTAACTATGGCTACACCTTC	CASSFLDRANYGYTF
TRBV25-1	TRBD1	TRBJ1-6	TGTGCCAGCAGTGCCACCGACAGGGGGTGGTATAATTCACCCCTCCACTTT	CASSATDRGWYNSPLHF